These T cell receptor beta chains were read from a single sample in a study of T cells after yellow fever vaccination. TCRdb recomputed calls from the 5' RACE reads with MiXCR, one row per CDR3 protein. The sample contains roughly 160,000 distinct CDR3 sequences, less than 9% of which appear only once. The specimen was CD4+ T cells sorted from PBMCs, collected roughly 5 days after the first yellow fever vaccination. The receptors derive from a young man who received the YFV17D yellow fever vaccine. Each CDR3 is given with its conserved first and last residue. Each record gives: D gene, J gene, V gene, clone size, CDR3 DNA, CDR3 protein. D genes are given only for firm matches. Clone size is stated in some rows and not others, as once, few, many or a class when expanded.

d_call: NA
j_call: TRBJ2-1
v_call: TRBV20-1
clone_size: NA
cdr3_nt: TGCAGTGCCACGGACCACAGGAAGGTAGGAAATGAGCAGTTCTTC
cdr3_aa: CSATDHRKVGNEQFF

d_call: NA
j_call: TRBJ2-2
v_call: TRBV7-3
clone_size: many
cdr3_nt: TGTGCCAGCAGCCCGGGGGACAGCCGCACCGGGGAGCTGTTTTTT
cdr3_aa: CASSPGDSRTGELFF

d_call: NA
j_call: TRBJ1-2
v_call: TRBV6-5
clone_size: few
cdr3_nt: TGTGCCAGCAGTTACTCGGGCGGCCCTCATTATGGCTACACCTTC
cdr3_aa: CASSYSGGPHYGYTF

d_call: TRBD2
j_call: TRBJ2-3
v_call: TRBV12-3/TRBV12-4
clone_size: many
cdr3_nt: TGTGCCAGCAGGATAGCGGGGGGCGGCACAGATACGCAGTATTTT
cdr3_aa: CASRIAGGGTDTQYF

d_call: NA
j_call: TRBJ2-2
v_call: TRBV3-1
clone_size: many
cdr3_nt: TGTGCCAGCAGCCCCCACCTGGACCCCTACACCGGGGAGCTGTTTTTT
cdr3_aa: CASSPHLDPYTGELFF

d_call: NA
j_call: TRBJ1-1
v_call: TRBV7-2
clone_size: few
cdr3_nt: TGTGCCAGCAGCTGGGGAGGACGGAACACTGAAGCTTTCTTT
cdr3_aa: CASSWGGRNTEAFF

d_call: TRBD2
j_call: TRBJ2-3
v_call: TRBV7-2
clone_size: few
cdr3_nt: TGTGCCAGCAGCCCCTCCCCCGCGGGGGGGCAGTATTTT
cdr3_aa: CASSPSPAGGQYF

d_call: TRBD2
j_call: TRBJ2-3
v_call: TRBV6-2/TRBV6-3
clone_size: many
cdr3_nt: TGTGCCAGCAGTTACCCAGGACTAGCGGGAAATACGCAGTATTTT
cdr3_aa: CASSYPGLAGNTQYF

d_call: NA
j_call: TRBJ2-7
v_call: TRBV7-8
clone_size: many
cdr3_nt: TGTGCCAGCAGCTTAGTTCGGGGTCTCTCCTACGAGCAGTACTTC
cdr3_aa: CASSLVRGLSYEQYF

d_call: TRBD1
j_call: TRBJ1-6
v_call: TRBV4-2
clone_size: few
cdr3_nt: TGTGCCAGCAGCCAAGAAGACCAACGACAGGGGGCACGTTCACCCCTCCACTTT
cdr3_aa: CASSQEDQRQGARSPLHF

d_call: TRBD1
j_call: TRBJ1-2
v_call: TRBV20-1
clone_size: many
cdr3_nt: TGCAGTGCTAGTGTAAAGGACAGGGAGTTTGGCTACACCTTC
cdr3_aa: CSASVKDREFGYTF

d_call: TRBD2
j_call: TRBJ2-1
v_call: TRBV14
clone_size: many
cdr3_nt: TGTGCCAGCAGCAAGACTAGCGGTTGGGATGAGCAGTTCTTC
cdr3_aa: CASSKTSGWDEQFF

d_call: NA
j_call: TRBJ2-2
v_call: TRBV7-2
clone_size: many
cdr3_nt: TGTGCCAGCAGCTTAGTCATAGCGGACCCCGGGGAGCTGTTTTTT
cdr3_aa: CASSLVIADPGELFF

d_call: NA
j_call: TRBJ1-1
v_call: TRBV6-6
clone_size: many
cdr3_nt: TGTGCCACCTGGCGTGCAGGGAACACTGAAGCTTTCTTT
cdr3_aa: CATWRAGNTEAFF

d_call: TRBD2
j_call: TRBJ2-2
v_call: TRBV20-1
clone_size: many
cdr3_nt: TGCAGTGCTATCAAGCGGGGGGGCATGGACGGGGAGCTGTTTTTT
cdr3_aa: CSAIKRGGMDGELFF

d_call: NA
j_call: TRBJ1-2
v_call: TRBV5-1
clone_size: many
cdr3_nt: TGCGCCAGCAGCTTCGGCAGTAACTATGGCTACACCTTC
cdr3_aa: CASSFGSNYGYTF

d_call: TRBD1
j_call: TRBJ2-7
v_call: TRBV5-1
clone_size: NA
cdr3_nt: TGCGCCAGCAGCTTGGGAGGGACAGGGGCCGAGCAGTACTTC
cdr3_aa: CASSLGGTGAEQYF

d_call: NA
j_call: TRBJ1-5
v_call: TRBV2
clone_size: NA
cdr3_nt: TGTGCCAGCAGTGAAGCGGGTCGGTATCAGCCCCAGCATTTT
cdr3_aa: CASSEAGRYQPQHF